The clone carrying this T cell receptor beta chain appeared a single time. The CDR3 is 15 amino acids. The germline V gene encodes CDR1 SGDLS and CDR2 YYNGEE. The V segment lost 3 bases and the J segment 2 bases; nucleotides outside the gene matches: 7. In the original workflow: It was from reference gene primer amplification that nucleated cell counts were estimated. Clones were sequenced by immunoSEQ multiplex PCR, and TCRdb holds only the in-frame ones, with some missing. The DNA gave D and trimming, while V, J and clone size come from that table. Of approximately 51,000 clones listed, about 86% are singletons. These data are taken from a study of blood T cell repertoires in COVID-19. Study summary: Samples of COVID-19 (acute and convalescent) were obtained from the United States, Italy and Spain. From T cells, B-cell-depleted T cells, or PBMCs came the material, which was cDNA or gDNA.

The sequence was collected from a man in his forties or fifties with active COVID-19. Sequences were obtained from peripheral blood. The genes are TRBV9 and TRBJ2-7; 8 bases map to TRBD2. The CDR3 coding sequence is TGTGCCAGCAGCGCCCAGAGCGGGAGTACCTACGAGCAGTACTTC. Its protein is CASSAQSGSTYEQYF.